Listed below are T cell receptor beta chains from one sample, sequenced in a study of T cells in Graves' hyperthyroidism and ophthalmopathy. TCRdb analysed the multiplex PCR reads with MiXCR anew, one entry per CDR3 protein. The sample holds about 400,000 distinct CDR3 sequences, 20% to 25% seen once. The sample comprised blood. The receptors derive from a man over 45 with Graves' hyperthyroidism. Each CDR3 is given with its conserved first and last residue. A D gene is named only where the DNA matches it firmly. Clone sizes are given selectively: once, few, many, or a class where the clone is expanded.

J gene | CDR3 length | D gene | V gene | clone size | CDR3 protein | CDR3 DNA
TRBJ1-1 | 18 | TRBD1 | TRBV6-2/TRBV6-3 | many | CASSYSSGQGAQNTEAFF | TGTGCCAGCAGTTACTCGAGTGGACAGGGTGCCCAGAACACTGAAGCTTTCTTT
TRBJ2-1 | 12 | NA | TRBV3-1 | NA | CASSFPSNEQFF | TGTGCCAGCAGCTTCCCCAGCAATGAGCAGTTCTTC
TRBJ2-3 | 14 | TRBD2 | TRBV11-3 | many | CASSSLTSEDTQYF | TGTGCCAGCAGCTCGCTGACTAGCGAGGATACGCAGTATTTT
TRBJ2-7 | 16 | TRBD2 | TRBV7-2 | NA | CASSPQVAGASYEQYF | TGTGCCAGCTCACCACAGGTAGCGGGAGCGTCCTACGAGCAGTACTTC
TRBJ1-1 | 13 | NA | TRBV11-2 | many | CASSLRADTEAFF | TGTGCCAGCAGCTTGAGAGCGGACACTGAAGCTTTCTTT
TRBJ1-1 | 13 | TRBD1 | TRBV3-1 | many | CASSQGARTEAFF | TGTGCCAGCAGTCAGGGGGCGCGAACTGAAGCTTTCTTT
TRBJ2-3 | 15 | NA | TRBV20-1 | NA | CSADLPDRSTDTQYF | TGCAGTGCTGACCTGCCAGACAGAAGCACAGATACGCAGTATTTT
TRBJ2-5 | 13 | NA | TRBV20-1 | many | CSARDPWVETQYF | TGCAGTGCTAGAGATCCTTGGGTGGAGACCCAGTACTTC
TRBJ1-1 | 14 | TRBD1 | TRBV3-1 | many | CASSNRGLNTEAFF | TGTGCCAGCAGCAACAGGGGTTTGAACACTGAAGCTTTCTTT
TRBJ2-5 | 16 | NA | TRBV6-5 | few | CASSYSWGVAGETQYF | TGTGCCAGCAGTTACTCGTGGGGGGTTGCGGGTGAGACCCAGTACTTC
TRBJ2-2 | 13 | TRBD1 | TRBV29-1 | few | CSSTGVGSGELFF | TGCAGCTCGACAGGGGTTGGTTCCGGGGAGCTGTTTTTT
TRBJ1-2 | 14 | TRBD1 | TRBV7-3 | NA | CASWTGPQWYGYTF | TGTGCCAGCTGGACAGGGCCCCAATGGTATGGCTACACCTTC
TRBJ1-4 | 15 | NA | TRBV19 | NA | CASSKSRSTNEKLFF | TGTGCCAGTAGTAAGTCACGATCAACTAATGAAAAACTGTTTTTT
TRBJ2-1 | 21 | TRBD2 | TRBV28 | once | CASSLMHFGSAGAGGRNEQFF | TGTGCCAGCAGTTTAATGCATTTTGGGTCGGCTGGGGCGGGAGGGAGGAATGAGCAGTTCTTC
TRBJ1-1 | 19 | TRBD1 | TRBV7-9 | few | CASSYRQGNWGIMNTEAFF | TGTGCCAGCAGCTACAGACAGGGAAATTGGGGAATAATGAACACTGAAGCTTTCTTT
TRBJ2-2 | 16 | NA | TRBV28 | NA | CASSILGAANTGELFF | TGTGCCAGCAGCATACTTGGGGCAGCGAACACCGGGGAGCTGTTTTTT
TRBJ2-7 | 16 | NA | TRBV14 | few | CASSQVSPARTYEQYF | TGTGCCAGCAGCCAAGTGTCCCCTGCCAGGACCTACGAGCAGTACTTC
TRBJ2-7 | 15 | TRBD1 | TRBV5-1 | many | CASSFRTGSSYEQYF | TGCGCCAGCAGCTTTCGGACAGGGAGCTCCTACGAGCAGTACTTC
TRBJ2-3 | 15 | TRBD2 | TRBV7-9 | few | CASSLRAGDTDTQYF | TGTGCCAGCAGCCTCCGAGCGGGGGACACAGATACGCAGTATTTT
TRBJ1-1 | 15 | NA | TRBV10-3 | NA | CAISDQGRRNTEAFF | TGTGCCATCAGTGACCAAGGACGGAGGAACACTGAAGCTTTCTTT
TRBJ1-2 | 13 | NA | TRBV27 | NA | CASSFSGSHGYTF | TGTGCCAGCAGTTTTAGCGGCTCCCATGGCTACACCTTC
TRBJ2-7 | 17 | NA | TRBV19 | NA | CASSREYGAERFDEQYF | TGTGCCAGTAGTAGAGAGTATGGGGCAGAAAGATTTGACGAGCAGTACTTC
TRBJ1-2 | 8 | NA | TRBV2 | few | CASTGYTF | TGTGCCAGCACCGGCTACACCTTC
TRBJ2-3 | 14 | NA | TRBV6-1 | few | CASSSGPITDTQYF | TGTGCCAGCAGTTCGGGCCCCATTACAGATACGCAGTATTTT
TRBJ2-3 | 13 | NA | TRBV29-1 | few | CSVEGAVTDTQYF | TGCAGCGTTGAAGGTGCGGTCACAGATACGCAGTATTTT
TRBJ2-3 | 16 | TRBD2 | TRBV24-1 | many | CATSDRTSGRTDTQYF | TGTGCCACCAGTGACCGGACTAGCGGGAGAACAGATACGCAGTATTTT
TRBJ1-1 | 12 | NA | TRBV13 | few | CASSRSGWEAFF | TGTGCCAGCAGCCGATCAGGATGGGAAGCTTTCTTT
TRBJ2-2 | 15 | TRBD1 | TRBV30 | few | CATGQGSTTTGELFF | TGTGCCACCGGACAGGGGTCAACCACCACCGGGGAGCTGTTTTTT
TRBJ2-7 | 15 | TRBD2 | TRBV5-1 | many | CASSSGLAGVYEQYF | TGTGCCAGCAGCTCGGGACTAGCGGGAGTCTACGAGCAGTACTTC
TRBJ2-2 | 14 | NA | TRBV4-2 | few | CASSQERFTGELFF | TGTGCCAGCAGCCAAGAGCGGTTCACCGGGGAGCTGTTTTTT
TRBJ2-7 | 13 | NA | TRBV20-1 | NA | CSARDTGWSEQYF | TGCAGTGCTAGAGATACAGGGTGGAGCGAGCAGTACTTC
TRBJ2-2 | 12 | TRBD1 | TRBV20-1 | few | CSAFTGAGELFF | TGCAGTGCTTTTACAGGGGCCGGGGAGCTGTTTTTT
TRBJ1-1 | 18 | NA | TRBV6-5 | NA | CASSYSGRHVELNTEAFF | TGTGCCAGCAGTTACTCGGGCAGGCACGTAGAATTAAACACTGAAGCTTTCTTT
TRBJ2-1 | 14 | NA | TRBV12-3/TRBV12-4 | few | CASNNGISYNEQFF | TGTGCCAGCAATAACGGGATCTCCTACAATGAGCAGTTCTTC
TRBJ1-1 | 17 | NA | TRBV28 | many | CASSFLSGEAPDTEAFF | TGTGCCAGCAGTTTTTTATCAGGTGAGGCGCCGGACACTGAAGCTTTCTTT
TRBJ2-5 | 13 | TRBD2 | TRBV6-2/TRBV6-3 | NA | CASKREAQETQYF | TGTGCCAGCAAGCGGGAGGCACAAGAGACCCAGTACTTC
TRBJ1-6 | 15 | NA | TRBV20-1 | NA | CSARRDNGDGSPLHF | TGCAGTGCTAGACGGGACAACGGGGATGGTTCACCCCTCCACTTT
TRBJ2-7 | 15 | TRBD2 | TRBV28 | few | CASSLLAGGFAEQYF | TGTGCCAGCAGTTTGCTAGCGGGAGGATTCGCCGAGCAGTACTTC
TRBJ1-5 | 12 | NA | TRBV19 | NA | CASSIAAQPQHF | TGTGCCAGTAGTATAGCTGCTCAGCCCCAGCATTTT
TRBJ2-7 | 12 | NA | TRBV30 | many | CAWSVSAYEQYF | TGTGCCTGGAGTGTATCCGCCTACGAGCAGTACTTC
TRBJ1-2 | 14 | TRBD1 | TRBV19 | NA | CASRGTGEGYGYTF | TGTGCCAGTAGGGGAACAGGGGAGGGCTATGGCTACACCTTC
TRBJ1-1 | 14 | NA | TRBV30 | many | CAWSVSGSNTEAFF | TGTGCCTGGAGTGTGTCGGGCTCGAACACTGAAGCTTTCTTT
TRBJ1-2 | 14 | TRBD1 | TRBV5-1 | NA | CASSLDGQGRGYTF | TGCGCCAGCAGCTTGGACGGACAGGGAAGAGGCTACACCTTC
TRBJ2-7 | 13 | TRBD2 | TRBV27 | NA | CASSLLAGDEQYF | TGTGCCAGCAGTCTCCTAGCGGGAGACGAGCAGTACTTC
TRBJ1-2 | 13 | NA | TRBV14 | many | CASSQDYSYGYTF | TGTGCCAGCAGCCAAGATTACAGCTATGGCTACACCTTC
TRBJ2-1 | 17 | NA | TRBV20-1 | few | CSAGGTLSGFSYNEQFF | TGCAGTGCTGGGGGAACCCTATCCGGTTTCTCCTACAATGAGCAGTTCTTC
TRBJ1-4 | 13 | NA | TRBV7-9 | NA | CASSLFEDEKLFF | TGTGCCAGCAGCTTATTCGAGGATGAAAAACTGTTTTTT
TRBJ1-2 | 14 | NA | TRBV20-1 | NA | CSARMLSGNYGYTF | TGCAGTGCTAGGATGTTGTCGGGGAACTATGGCTACACCTTC
TRBJ1-6 | 13 | TRBD1 | TRBV10-2 | few | CANADRAGSPLHF | TGCGCCAACGCGGACAGGGCTGGTTCACCCCTCCACTTT
TRBJ2-7 | 14 | NA | TRBV11-2 | few | CASSLDRLANEQYF | TGTGCCAGCAGCTTAGATCGGCTAGCGAACGAGCAGTACTTC
TRBJ1-5 | 14 | NA | TRBV27 | few | CASSFGGVSQPQHF | TGTGCCAGCAGTTTCGGCGGGGTTAGTCAGCCCCAGCATTTT
TRBJ2-1 | 17 | TRBD2 | TRBV2 | NA | CAISDPSLAGGYNEQFF | TGTGCCATCAGTGATCCCTCACTAGCGGGAGGCTACAATGAGCAGTTCTTC
TRBJ2-7 | 14 | TRBD2 | TRBV7-9 | NA | CASSFLAGVGEQYF | TGTGCCAGCAGTTTCTTAGCGGGAGTGGGGGAGCAGTACTTC
TRBJ2-3 | 16 | TRBD2 | TRBV28 | many | CASSFPGTSGTDTQYF | TGTGCCAGCAGTTTTCCCGGGACTAGCGGCACAGATACGCAGTATTTT
TRBJ2-7 | 18 | TRBD1 | TRBV12-3/TRBV12-4 | NA | CASSLARGPPGQGDEQYF | TGTGCCAGCAGTTTAGCTCGCGGTCCACCGGGACAGGGAGACGAGCAGTACTTC
TRBJ2-4 | 13 | NA | TRBV5-1 | few | CASKVISEDIQYF | TGCGCCAGCAAGGTCATAAGTGAGGACATTCAGTACTTC
TRBJ2-1 | 15 | TRBD1 | TRBV29-1 | NA | CSVVSSRGRRNEQFF | TGCAGCGTTGTGAGCTCCAGGGGGCGTAGGAATGAGCAGTTCTTC
TRBJ1-2 | 12 | NA | TRBV2 | NA | CASRLMGEGYTF | TGTGCCAGCAGGTTAATGGGTGAAGGCTACACCTTC